Listed below are T cell receptor beta chains from one sample, sequenced in a study of cytomegalovirus exposure and HLA in healthy donors. The table came from immunoSEQ multiplex PCR; TCRdb's copy has only in-frame clones and leaves some out. Of under 130,000 clones listed, 65% to 80% are singletons. What was sequenced was PBMCs. The origin of the receptors is a woman aged 40 to 50 in good health and CMV-seronegative. Each CDR3 is given with its conserved first and last residue. Fields, in order: D gene, J gene, V gene, clone size, CDR3 DNA, CDR3 protein. The D gene is left open where the match is weak. For some rows the clone size is stated as once, few or many, or as a class when expanded; others skip it.

TRBD2 TRBJ2-5 TRBV5-4 few TGTGCCAGCAGCTTCGGGGGGTATGGAAAGACCCAGTACTTC CASSFGGYGKTQYF
TRBD1 TRBJ1-4 TRBV7-2 - TGTGCCAGCAGCCTTTGGACAGGGTTGTATGAAAAACTGTTTTTT CASSLWTGLYEKLFF
- TRBJ2-1 TRBV27 - TGTGCCAGCAGGATGGACAGCTCCTACAATGAGCAGTTCTTC CASRMDSSYNEQFF
- TRBJ1-2 TRBV28 - TGTGCCAGCAGTTCATATGGCTACACCTTC CASSSYGYTF
- TRBJ2-1 TRBV4-2 - TGTGCCAGCAGCCAAGTAAGCGGGCGGTCCTACAATGAGCAGTTCTTC CASSQVSGRSYNEQFF
- TRBJ1-1 TRBV18 few TGTGCCAGCTCACCAGCAGGGCTTGTCACTGAAGCTTTCTTT CASSPAGLVTEAFF
TRBD2 TRBJ2-1 TRBV28 - TGTGCCAGCAGTTTATCGGTGGGGGGGGTCTCCTACAATGAGCAGTTCTTC CASSLSVGGVSYNEQFF
TRBD2 TRBJ2-3 TRBV28 - TGTGCCAGCAGCGGACTAGCGGGAGGGCGAGATACGCAGTATTTT CASSGLAGGRDTQYF
TRBD1 TRBJ2-1 TRBV4-3 - TGCGCCAGCACCCCCTCCCAGGGGGCCTACAATGAGCAGTTCTTC CASTPSQGAYNEQFF
- TRBJ2-3 TRBV5-1 - TGCGCCAGCAGCTTGGCTGCGGGCACAGATACGCAGTATTTT CASSLAAGTDTQYF
- TRBJ1-2 TRBV28 - TGTGCCGTAGCAGTAGACACCCGGGGAGCTGGCTACACCTTC CAVAVDTRGAGYTF
TRBD2 TRBJ2-5 TRBV27 once TGTGCCAGCAGTTTGTATCCGGGACTAGCGTACGAGACCCAGTACTTC CASSLYPGLAYETQYF
TRBD2 TRBJ2-6 TRBV2 - TGTGCCAGCAGTGAACGGGGGGGGCGGTCTGGGGCCAACGTCCTGACTTTC CASSERGGRSGANVLTF
- TRBJ2-2 TRBV6-1 - TGTGCCAGCAGAGAGGGGGCCGGGGAGCTGTTTTTT CASREGAGELFF
TRBD2 TRBJ2-3 TRBV7-2 - TGTGCCAGCGGCCCCGGGGCCAACGGGGGGACGCAGTATTTT CASGPGANGGTQYF
- TRBJ1-1 TRBV4-3 once TGCGCCAGCAGCCAAGAAGCTGCGTTGAACACTGAAGCTTTCTTT CASSQEAALNTEAFF
TRBD1 TRBJ2-7 TRBV7-2 - TGTGCCAGCAGCCTCCTTACAGGGGTAGTATCCTACGAGCAGTACTTC CASSLLTGVVSYEQYF
- TRBJ1-3 TRBV10-3 few TGTGCCATCCTTTCATCTTACGCGGACACCATATATTTT CAILSSYADTIYF
TRBD1 TRBJ2-1 TRBV4-3 - TGCGCCAGCAGCCCCGGGGACAGGAACAACAATGAGCAGTTCTTC CASSPGDRNNNEQFF
TRBD1 TRBJ1-4 TRBV5-4 few TGTGCCAGCAGCCCGGGACAGGGGGATGAAAAACTGTTTTTT CASSPGQGDEKLFF
- TRBJ1-1 TRBV5-1 - TGCGCCAGCGCCTGGGGGGTGGGGACTGAAGCTTTCTTT CASAWGVGTEAFF
- TRBJ2-5 TRBV11-2 - TGTGCCAGCAGCCCCGTCGGGCAGGGCGCGGAGACCCAGTACTTC CASSPVGQGAETQYF
- TRBJ1-5 TRBV5-5 - TGTGCCAGCAGCTTTAACAGCTATAGCAATCAGCCCCAGCATTTT CASSFNSYSNQPQHF
- TRBJ1-2 TRBV5-1 once TGCGCCAGCAGCTTGGACTTAACTAACTATGGCTACACCTTC CASSLDLTNYGYTF
TRBD1 TRBJ1-1 TRBV5-1 - TGCGCCAGCAGCCCGTCGACAGGGTTTAGTACTGAAGCTTTCTTT CASSPSTGFSTEAFF
TRBD1 TRBJ1-2 TRBV4-3 - TGCGCCAGCAGTCATGAAATAAGGGGGACAGCGAGTAACTATGGCTACACCTTC CASSHEIRGTASNYGYTF
- TRBJ1-6 TRBV7-9 - TGTGCCAGCAGCCCGCCGGGCTATAATTCACCCCTCCACTTT CASSPPGYNSPLHF
TRBD1 TRBJ1-5 TRBV10-3 - TGTGCCATCAGGAATGGACAGGGGGGCAATCAGCCCCAGCATTTT CAIRNGQGGNQPQHF
TRBD2 TRBJ2-7 TRBV4-1 - TGCGCCAGCAGCCAATTGTTTAGCGGGGACTCCTACGAGCAGTACTTC CASSQLFSGDSYEQYF
TRBD1 TRBJ1-4 TRBV7-9 few TGTGCCAGCAGCGACCCGGGACAGTCAACTAATGAAAAACTGTTTTTT CASSDPGQSTNEKLFF
- TRBJ1-6 TRBV7-2 - TGTGCCAGCAGCCCGATGGCACAGGATTCACCCCTCCACTTT CASSPMAQDSPLHF
TRBD2 TRBJ2-5 TRBV6-5 - TGTGCCAGCAGAAAAGCGGGGGGGCGGGAGACCCAGTACTTC CASRKAGGRETQYF
TRBD1 TRBJ2-3 TRBV10-3 - TGTGCCATCAGTGAGTCGGGGACAGGGACGACAGATACGCAGTATTTT CAISESGTGTTDTQYF
- TRBJ1-4 TRBV4-1 - TGCGCCAGCAGCCCTGGTTCGAGGGTCAATGAAAAACTGTTTTTT CASSPGSRVNEKLFF
TRBD2 TRBJ2-7 TRBV4-1 few TGCGCCAGCAGCCAAGGTCTAGCGGGAGGCCCGAGCGGGCAGTACTTC CASSQGLAGGPSGQYF
- TRBJ2-1 TRBV2 - TGTGCCAGCACCGCTAGCGATGAGCAGTTCTTC CASTASDEQFF
- TRBJ2-1 TRBV7-9 few TGTGCCAGCAGCTTTTTACTAGCCACGTCCTACAATGAGCAGTTCTTC CASSFLLATSYNEQFF
TRBD1 TRBJ2-3 TRBV7-2 - TGTGCCAGCAGCACTCACCTACAGGGGATGGGCGATACGCAGTATTTT CASSTHLQGMGDTQYF
- TRBJ2-2 TRBV7-8 few TGTGCCAGCAGACGCACCGAGGCGGCCGGGGAGCTGTTTTTT CASRRTEAAGELFF
- TRBJ2-5 TRBV5-4 - TGTGCCAGCAGCTTGGGGACTCAGGGGTGGGGTCAAGAGACCCAGTACTTC CASSLGTQGWGQETQYF
- TRBJ2-5 TRBV10-3 - TGTGCCATCAGTGAGTCTTCATCCGGGAACCAAGAGACCCAGTACTTC CAISESSSGNQETQYF
- TRBJ1-2 TRBV28 - TGTGCCAGCAGCTCCGGCGGATATGGCTACACCTTC CASSSGGYGYTF
- TRBJ2-3 TRBV28 - TGTGCCAGCAGTTTTAGGCAGGCTCACACAGATACGCAGTATTTT CASSFRQAHTDTQYF
TRBD1 TRBJ1-2 TRBV7-2 - TGTGCCAGCAGCTTAGCAGGCAGGGGACAGACCTATGGCTACACCTTC CASSLAGRGQTYGYTF
TRBD2 TRBJ2-7 TRBV7-9 - TGTTCCAGCAGCAGCAGTCCGGGACTAGCGGGAGTCTACGAGCAGTACTTC CSSSSSPGLAGVYEQYF
TRBD1 TRBJ1-4 TRBV30 few TGTGCCTGGAGTGGACAGGGGGACGAAAAACTGTTTTTT CAWSGQGDEKLFF
- TRBJ2-5 TRBV28 - TGTGCCAGCAGGTTGACTGCGGAGACCCAGTACTTC CASRLTAETQYF
TRBD2 TRBJ2-1 TRBV2 few TGTGCCAGCAAGCTAGCGGGGGGCTACAATGAGCAGTTCTTC CASKLAGGYNEQFF
TRBD1 TRBJ1-1 TRBV4-2 - TGTGCCAGCAGCCAAGGACAGGGGGCTAGGAACACTGAAGCTTTCTTT CASSQGQGARNTEAFF
- TRBJ2-5 TRBV10-3 - TGTGCCATCAGCGAACTCCAGGGGATCGAGCAGGAGACCCAGTACTTC CAISELQGIEQETQYF
TRBD1 TRBJ2-5 TRBV7-9 - TGTGCCAGCAGCCCCTCAGGGGGAGAGGAGACCCAGTACTTC CASSPSGGEETQYF
- TRBJ1-1 TRBV7-9 - TGTGCCAGCACCATCCGAGGGGGCACTGAAGCTTTCTTT CASTIRGGTEAFF
TRBD1 TRBJ1-2 TRBV5-1 - TGCGCCAGCAGCTTGGAGGAGGGGGCGGACTATGGCTACACCTTC CASSLEEGADYGYTF
- TRBJ2-7 TRBV7-2 - TGTGCCAGCAGCTTAGGCAGGGGCTACTACGAGCAGTACTTC CASSLGRGYYEQYF